These 2 T cell receptor beta chains came from one sample sequenced in a study of blood T cells in healthy people across ages (dated by TCRdb to 2015 to 2017). The library was prepared using 5' RACE. Instrument used: Illumina HiSeq 2500. A second PCR of roughly 7 to 11 cycles was performed with a sample-barcoded 5' primer and a J-beta primer mix. The public reads were reprocessed in TCRdb via fastp at Q25 and MiXCR, keeping in-frame beta chains. Duplicate CDR3 protein sequences are folded into a single record with the most common DNA and genes. Counted in this sample were some 1.4 million distinct CDR3 sequences; 35% to 45% of them appeared once. The ten largest clones capture 7% to 9% of the sample. Sequencing was carried out using blood. The origin of the receptors is a woman aged 18-30 years in good health.

This clonotype was counted a single time. The rearrangement uses TRBV11-2 and TRBJ2-7, with 7 bases identical to TRBD2. CDR3 length equals 16 residues. After removal of 0 bases from V and 7 bases from J, the junction contained 12 bases not matched to a gene. Germline CDR1 SGHAT, CDR2 FQNNGV. CDR3 bases: TGTGCCAGCAGCTTAGAGGCTCGCGGGAGTGTGGATGAGCAGTACTTC. It is translated as CASSLEARGSVDEQYF.

This rearrangement joins TRBV4-1 to TRBJ2-7; no definite D call. From germline, CDR1 is MGHRA and CDR2 YSYEKL. V was trimmed by 7 bases and J by 2 bases, leaving 18 bases between them. The CDR3 extends over 15 amino acids. The CDR3 coding sequence is TGCGCCAGCACCACTGGCCCCCAATCGACCTACGAGCAGTACTTC. Residues: CASTTGPQSTYEQYF.